The 27 T cell receptor beta chains presented below share a single source sample, sequenced in a study of tumor-infiltrating lymphocytes in oesophageal squamous cell carcinoma. TCRdb re-derived calls from the PCR reads in MiXCR, one entry per CDR3 protein. The sample has about 6,600 distinct CDR3 sequences, around a sixth seen once. The source material was blood. These receptors were obtained from a male donor with esophageal squamous cell carcinoma.

The chain couples TRBV2 to TRBJ2-5; tentatively, D is TRBD1 (5 bases). The CDR3 has 15 residues. The germline V gene encodes CDR1 SNHLY and CDR2 FYNNEI. Deletions cut 1 base from V and 0 bases from J, with 9 bases between. CDR3 sequence (DNA): TGTGCCAGCAGTGAAGGGGGCCGTGACCAAGAGACCCAGTACTTC. Its protein is CASSEGGRDQETQYF.

This sequence joins TRBV4-1 and TRBJ2-1; no firm D call. Trimming took off 0 bases at V and 10 bases at J, with 16 bases between the two ends. There are 15 residues in the CDR3. CDR1 is MGHRA, CDR2 YSYEKL, per germline. DNA of the CDR3: TGCGCCAGCAGCCAAGATCGAAGCTTGGCTTACGAGCAGTTCTTC. This gives the protein CASSQDRSLAYEQFF.

The V call is TRBV5-5, the J call TRBJ2-4; 8 bases map to TRBD1. The J call may be incorrect, as the DNA end agrees better with TRBJ2-7. Germline V lookup: CDR1 SGHKS, CDR2 YYEKEE (reference sequence). CDR3 length: 14 residues. The CDR3 sequence is CASSPGTGGYEQYF. The CDR3 nucleotides are TGTGCCAGCAGCCCCGGGACAGGAGGCTACGAGCAGTACTTC.

The chain joins TRBV5-6 to TRBJ1-2; TRBD1 agrees at 10 bases. This CDR3 contains 17 residues. Germline values: CDR1 SGHDT, CDR2 YYEEEE. Losses at the gene ends were 4 bases for V and 2 bases for J; bases not matched to a gene: 11. The CDR3 nucleotides are TGTGCCAGCAGCCCGGACAGGGGGGGTCTAAGGAACTATGGCTACACCTTC. As protein: CASSPDRGGLRNYGYTF.

The chain joins TRBV6-7 to TRBJ1-4, with D tentatively TRBD1 (5 bases). TRBV6-7 is identified as an open reading frame with a role that is uncertain. V lost 2 bases and J lost 8, with 12 bases in between. The CDR3 covers 14 residues. The CDR3 coding sequence is TGTGCCAGCAGTTACGTTGGGTGGGGCGAAAAACTGTTTTTT. As protein: CASSYVGWGEKLFF.

Within the sample, this clonotype is medium-sized. The V call is TRBV6-1, the J call TRBJ2-7; a weak D match, TRBD2 (5 bases). The V gene lost 7 bases and the J gene lost 2 bases, with 12 bases spanning the gap. CDR3 size: 13 residues. CDR1 and CDR2 from the germline V gene are MNHNS and SASEGT. DNA for the CDR3: TGTGCCAGCACCCGGGAAGGGACCTACGAGCAGTACTTC. Translating gives CASTREGTYEQYF.

This clonotype has ten or more counts. This may stem from a read error, because a much larger clone lies one nucleotide away. The chain employs TRBV10-3 and TRBJ2-5; perhaps D is TRBD1 or TRBD2 (5 bases each). Germline-derived CDR1 and CDR2 are ENHRY and SYGVKD. Trimming took off 4 bases at V and 11 bases at J, with 20 bases between the two ends. This CDR3 is 14 amino acids long. The CDR3 DNA sequence: TGTGCCATCAGTGGGGACCAAACCTACAATGAGCAGTACTTC. Encoded protein: CAISGDQTYNEQYF.

This clonotype has at least ten counts. The chain has TRBV2 and TRBJ2-5; possibly TRBD2 for D (5 bases). V dropped 2 bases and J dropped 5 bases, with 12 bases sitting between them. The CDR3 runs 14 residues. CDR1 SNHLY and CDR2 FYNNEI come from the germline V gene. The CDR3 DNA reads TGTGCCAGCAGTGAATTAACGAGGGAGGAGACCCAGTACTTC. Translating it yields CASSELTREETQYF.

This clonotype was counted ten times or more. Since a much larger clone is just one base distant, this may be a read error. The rearrangement links TRBV11-2 to TRBJ2-5; 7 nucleotides align to TRBD1. V lost 5 bases to trimming and J lost 11 bases; unmatched junction nucleotides: 11. Per germline, CDR1 SGHAT and CDR2 FQNNGV. The CDR3 loop spans 13 amino acids. CDR3 in amino acids: CASSPTGYNEQYF. CDR3 coding DNA: TGTGCCAGCAGCCCGACAGGGTACAATGAGCAGTACTTC.

By frequency in the sample, this clonotype is medium-sized (0.01 to 0.1%). The rearrangement links TRBV7-9 to TRBJ1-4; 7 nucleotides match TRBD1. After removal of 5 bases from V and 4 bases from J, the junction contained 7 bases not matched to a gene. This CDR3 has 15 residues. CDR1 SEHNR and CDR2 FQNEAQ come from the germline V gene (reference sequence). DNA for the CDR3: TGTGCCAGCAGCCCAAGGGACAGACTTAATGAAAAACTGTTTTTT. This translates into CASSPRDRLNEKLFF.

This clonotype was seen repeatedly, ten times or more. The rearrangement links TRBV4-1 to TRBJ2-5; D not certain. The germline gives CDR1 MGHRA, CDR2 YSYEKL. V was clipped by 0 bases and J by 7 bases, with 12 bases between them. The CDR3 has 14 amino acids. CDR3 sequence reads: CASSQDPMFGTQYF. CDR3 bases: TGCGCCAGCAGCCAAGATCCCATGTTTGGGACCCAGTACTTC.

This clonotype was recorded at least ten times. This rearrangement joins TRBV6-6 to TRBJ1-2, with D tentatively TRBD1 (5 bases). Germline CDR1 and CDR2: MNHNY and SVGAGI (reference sequence). V was shortened by 2 bases and J by 7 bases, with 11 bases between the two germline ends. The CDR3 is 13 amino acids. Here the CDR3 reads CASSYVRDGGYTF. The CDR3 DNA reads as TGTGCCAGCAGTTACGTCAGGGACGGTGGCTACACCTTC.

This chain connects TRBV28 to TRBJ1-5; 8 bases fit TRBD1. Unmatched junction bases numbered 11, after V lost 5 bases and J lost 5 bases. The CDR3 has 16 amino acids. The germline gives CDR1 MDHEN, CDR2 SYDVKM. The DNA of the CDR3 is TGTGCCAGCAGTCCTCGACAGGGGTTGGGGGATCAGCCCCAGCATTTT. Its translation is CASSPRQGLGDQPQHF.

In the case of this clonotype: The CDR3 end shows no conserved phenylalanine or tryptophan, and so a read error is likely. It is unclear where the CDR3 begins or ends on the DNA, so no DNA is shown, and the CDR3 is as TCRdb lists it. The V gene is TRBV7-8, the J gene TRBJ2-6; the listed D gene, TRBD1, was not tested against the DNA. CDR1 and CDR2 (germline): SGHVS, FQNEAQ. The CDR3 region is 18 residues in length, termini included. The CDR3 sequence: CASSSNPDGLHNEQFFGA.

By share, this clonotype counts as medium-sized. The rearrangement joins TRBV12-3 or TRBV12-4 to TRBJ1-2; 9 bases are shared with TRBD1. After removal of 4 bases from V and 4 bases from J, the junction contained 19 bases not matched to a gene. The CDR3 extends over 19 amino acids. The CDR3 DNA follows: TGTGCCAGCAGTTCCTTATTCCTCCAACCCGGGACAGGGAGCTATGGCTACACCTTC. This translates into CASSSLFLQPGTGSYGYTF.

On this clonotype itself: A much bigger clone sits one base away, suggesting this may be a read error. The genes are TRBV6-1 and TRBJ2-7, with TRBD1 matching over 9 bases. With the DNA end fitting TRBJ2-1 better, the J assignment may be wrong. The CDR3 is 18 amino acids. Germline-derived CDR1 and CDR2 are MNHNS and SASEGT. CDR3 sequence reads: CASTQVGWTGVHSYEQFF. DNA of the CDR3: TGTGCCAGCACACAAGTCGGTTGGACAGGGGTTCATTCCTACGAGCAGTTCTTC.

At least ten counts were recorded for this clonotype. DNA of the CDR3: TGTGCCAGCTCACCACCATCGGCTCCCTATGGCTACACCTTC. Translation gives CASSPPSAPYGYTF. The chain employs TRBV18 and TRBJ1-2, with D unresolved. V gave up 0 bases and J gave up 4 bases, with 9 bases separating them. The CDR3 contains 14 residues. CDR1 is KGHSH and CDR2 is LQKENI in the germline V gene.

In regard to this clonotype: Likely a read error: the CDR3 ends without its conserved phenylalanine or tryptophan. The limits of the CDR3 on the DNA are not certain, so only TCRdb's listed CDR3 is given. The J gene is TRBJ2-6, the V gene TRBV12-3 or TRBV12-4; TRBD2 is the table's D call and was not checked against the DNA. The CDR3 length equals 10 residues, ends included. CDR3 residues: CASSEIWTSG.

This clonotype was found a few times. The CDR3 protein is CASSLLRGNQPQHF. Here the CDR3 DNA reads TGTGCCAGCAGTCTACTCAGGGGCAATCAGCCCCAGCATTTT. The chain links TRBV6-2 or TRBV6-3 to TRBJ1-5; D perhaps matches TRBD1 (5 bases). The CDR3 is made up of 14 amino acids. The ends were cut back, 5 bases at V and 2 bases at J, with 10 bases in the middle. The V gene's germline CDR1 is MNHEY and CDR2 SVGEGT.

This clonotype occurred a few times. V and J are TRBV5-4 and TRBJ2-5; TRBD1 might be the D (5 bases). The DNA end favors TRBJ2-7, so the J call may be wrong. Per the germline V gene, CDR1 is SGHNT and CDR2 is YYREEE (reference sequence). This CDR3 has 14 residues. The CDR3 DNA sequence: TGTGCCAGCAGCTTGGCAGGGCAGAACCACGAGCAGTACTTC. Protein sequence: CASSLAGQNHEQYF.

The V gene is TRBV5-1, the J gene TRBJ1-5; D is ambiguous. The germline V gene has CDR1 SGHRS and CDR2 YFSETQ. The CDR3 totals 17 residues. Between the trimmed V and J ends, which lost 3 bases and 0 bases, there was a span of 16 bases. This chain's CDR3 is CASSWRTGEYSNQPQHF. In DNA, the CDR3 is TGCGCCAGCAGCTGGAGGACGGGCGAATATAGCAATCAGCCCCAGCATTTT.

Many counts were recorded for this clonotype. The rearrangement links TRBV10-3 to TRBJ1-2; TRBD1 agrees at 8 bases. The CDR3 sequence is 17 residues long. CDR1 ENHRY and CDR2 SYGVKD come from the germline V gene. Unmatched junction bases numbered 10, after V lost 2 bases and J lost 2 bases. The CDR3 nucleotides are TGTGCCATCAGTGAGCCCGGGACAGGAGCTAAGAACTATGGCTACACCTTC. It is translated as CAISEPGTGAKNYGYTF.

As for this clonotype: The CDR3 end shows no conserved phenylalanine or tryptophan, and so a read error is likely. It is unclear where the CDR3 begins or ends on the DNA, so no DNA is shown, and the CDR3 is as TCRdb lists it. The chain carries TRBV7-8 and TRBJ2-3; the D call in the table, TRBD1, was not verified against the DNA. Per germline, CDR1 SGHVS and CDR2 FQNEAQ. The CDR3 sequence runs 16 residues, both termini included. The CDR3 loop reads CASSKGRTQETQYFGP.

This clonotype was seen repeatedly, ten times or more. The V and J genes are TRBV6-6 and TRBJ2-7; D may be TRBD1 (6 bases). CDR3 length: 17 amino acids. V lost 0 bases and J 2 bases, leaving 17 bases between the germline ends. Germline values: CDR1 MNHNY, CDR2 SVGAGI (reference sequence). The CDR3 nucleotides are TGTGCCAGCAGTTACTCGAGGGACACCCTCCCTACCTACGAGCAGTACTTC. Residues: CASSYSRDTLPTYEQYF.

This clonotype has more than one count but fewer than ten. V gene TRBV5-1 combines with J gene TRBJ2-6; weak D call: TRBD1 (6 bases). The CDR3 spans 18 residues. With 0 bases removed from V and 1 base from J, the gap between germline ends came to 14 bases. CDR1 SGHRS and CDR2 YFSETQ come from the germline V gene. The CDR3 nucleotides are TGCGCCAGCAGCTTGGAGAACAGGGTGGGGTCTGGGGCCAACGTCCTGACTTTC. This encodes CASSLENRVGSGANVLTF.

Details on this clonotype: Because it lacks the conserved phenylalanine or tryptophan at the end, this CDR3 is likely a read error. No DNA is shown, since the ends of the CDR3 on it are uncertain; the CDR3 is the one TCRdb lists. V gene TRBV7-8 combines with J gene TRBJ2-5; TRBD2 reflects the table's D call only, with no check against the DNA. The CDR3 is 10 amino acids in total, end residues counted. Per the germline V gene, CDR1 is SGHVS and CDR2 is FQNEAQ. This CDR3 is CASSLARGLS.

This rearrangement joins TRBV5-5 to TRBJ1-5; no firm D call. Germline CDR1 and CDR2: SGHKS and YYEKEE (reference sequence). Trimming shortened V by 4 bases and J by 3 bases, and 8 bases separated the two germline ends. This CDR3 has 13 amino acids. For the CDR3, the DNA is TGTGCCAGCAGCCCCTTGGCCAATCAGCCCCAGCATTTT. The encoded protein is CASSPLANQPQHF.